This T cell receptor beta chain was obtained from a study of T-cell reconstitution after alpha-beta-depleted transplantation in children. The CDR3 length is 18 residues. Germline V CDR1 and CDR2: KGHDR, SFDVKD. The V end was cut by 3 bases, the J end by 2 bases, with 19 bases between. The TCRbeta library incorporated unique molecular identifiers. One entry per CDR3 protein, called by TCRdb with MiXCR from the PCR reads. This table has approximately 500,000 distinct CDR3 sequences, about 11% appearing once. This clonotype was seen at least ten times. Sequencing used PBMCs, obtained before TCRalphabeta/CD19-depleted stem cell transplant. This receptor was taken from a child younger than 10 with inherited bone marrow failure, due to receive a stem cell transplant. The rearrangement links TRBV24-1 to TRBJ2-1; D might be TRBD2 (5 bases). The CDR3 here is CATSDPRGSGPPYNEQFF. As DNA, the CDR3 is TGTGCCACCAGTGATCCCCGTGGGAGCGGACCCCCCTACAATGAGCAGTTCTTC.